Following are 21 T cell receptor beta chains from one sample sequenced in a study of molecular identifiers for immune sequencing clone quantification. One entry per CDR3 protein, called by TCRdb with MiXCR from the PCR reads. Among under 800,000 distinct CDR3 sequences, about 25% were seen once, and the ten largest hold 0.7% to 0.95%. The sequencing sample was made of naive CD8+ T cells from blood, with Jurkat cell RNA spiked in. Subset meaning: FACS-sorted CD8+CD4-CCR7+CD45RA+ naive T cells. The origin of the receptors is a human donor in good health. Some libraries in this study had Jurkat cell RNA spiked in.

A word on this clonotype: One base away lies a much larger clone, so this may be a sequencing read error. The chain carries TRBV6-2 or TRBV6-3 and TRBJ1-1, with a tentative D call TRBD1 (5 bases). This CDR3 region has 13 residues. Looked up from germline, CDR1 is MNHEY and CDR2 is SVGEGT. CDR3 sequence reads: CAGRIERGTEAFF. In DNA, the CDR3 is TGTGCCGGCAGAATCGAAAGGGGAACTGAAGCTTTCTTT.

CDR3 in DNA: TGTGCCAGCAGTTTACGGACTAGCGGGGACCGATGGCAGTACTTC. Translation: CASSLRTSGDRWQYF. The chain employs TRBV28 and TRBJ2-7; 12 bases are a match to TRBD2. CDR3 length: 15 residues. Trimming removed 2 bases from V and 9 bases from J; junction bases left unmatched: 8. Germline V gene data show CDR1 as MDHEN and CDR2 as SYDVKM.

This clonotype was seen many times. This CDR3 reads CASSIRWAQETQYF. As DNA, the CDR3 is TGTGCCAGTAGTATACGCTGGGCGCAAGAGACCCAGTACTTC. This rearrangement joins TRBV19 to TRBJ2-5; D not resolved. Trimming left V 2 bases short and J 2 bases short, with 9 bases between. CDR1 is LNHDA, CDR2 SQIVND, per germline (reference sequence). The CDR3 extends over 14 amino acids.

In the case of this clonotype: The junction departs from germline at one end; a sequencing error may be responsible. This chain uses TRBV12-3 or TRBV12-4 with TRBJ1-1, with D unresolved. This CDR3 spans 16 amino acids. The CDR3 DNA is TGTGCCAGCAGTTTAGTGCCAGCTCCCGGCATCACTGAGGCTTTCTTT. Amino acids: CASSLVPAPGITEAFF.

This clonotype was detected only a few times. The chain employs TRBV7-9 and TRBJ2-4; 8 nucleotides agree with TRBD1. After removal of 5 bases from V and 10 bases from J, the junction contained 13 bases not matched to a gene. CDR1 and CDR2 (germline): SEHNR, FQNEAQ (reference sequence). The CDR3 is made up of 15 amino acids. The CDR3 region has the DNA TGTGCCAGCAGCGCACTTGATGGACAGGGCAGGATTCAGTACTTC. Amino acids: CASSALDGQGRIQYF.

At least ten counts were recorded for this clonotype. The chain combines TRBV2 with TRBJ1-2; weak D call: TRBD1 (6 bases). With 7 bases removed from V and 0 bases from J, the gap between germline ends came to 12 bases. This CDR3 is built from 14 residues. Germline CDR1 and CDR2: SNHLY and FYNNEI. The CDR3 DNA reads TGTGCCAGCAAAGGGGGAACCTCTAACTATGGCTACACCTTC. It is translated as CASKGGTSNYGYTF.

This clonotype has a handful of counts. The chain is built from TRBV5-8 and TRBJ2-1; TRBD1 is a possible D gene (6 bases). Trimming left V 0 bases short and J 7 bases short, with 14 bases between. Germline V gives CDR1 SGHTS, CDR2 YDEGEE. This CDR3 contains 15 residues. CDR3 in DNA: TGTGCCAGCAGCTTGGTGAAGGGGGTTAAGAATGAGCAGTTCTTC. Protein product: CASSLVKGVKNEQFF.

In regard to this clonotype: This CDR3 is missing its conserved last phenylalanine or tryptophan, likely due to a read error. The chain uses TRBV5-1 and TRBJ2-7; 9 bases match TRBD1. The CDR3 totals 14 residues. Germline V gene sequence: CDR1 SGHRS, CDR2 YFSETQ. Here the CDR3 reads CANSPGQGLSEQYS. For the CDR3, the DNA is TGCGCCAACAGCCCGGGACAGGGTCTGAGCGAGCAGTACTCC.

This clonotype came up a few times. V is TRBV7-9 and J is TRBJ1-4; no reliable D call. The CDR3 has 13 amino acids. From germline, CDR1 is SEHNR and CDR2 FQNEAQ (reference sequence). V lost 5 bases to trimming and J lost 5 bases, with 9 bases between them. CDR3 nucleotide sequence: TGTGCCAGCAGCCCTGAATCCAATGAAAAACTGTTTTTT. It specifies CASSPESNEKLFF.

The CDR3 DNA is TGTGCCAGTTCCTTCACACCAGCCTACGAGCAGTACTTC. Translating it yields CASSFTPAYEQYF. This chain links TRBV19 with TRBJ2-7; D gene unclear. The CDR3 consists of 13 residues. The V and J ends lost 8 bases and 2 bases respectively, with 13 bases between them. The germline V gene has CDR1 LNHDA and CDR2 SQIVND (reference sequence).

Many counts were recorded for this clonotype. This chain joins TRBV5-1 and TRBJ2-7; D possibly uses TRBD1 or TRBD2 (5 bases each). V dropped 4 bases and J dropped 3 bases, with 14 bases sitting between them. This CDR3 spans 14 amino acids. Germline CDR1 SGHRS, CDR2 YFSETQ. The CDR3 region has the DNA TGCGCCAGCAGCGCTGGGGACGGATACTACGAGCAGTACTTC. Amino acid sequence: CASSAGDGYYEQYF.

The chain links TRBV20-1 to TRBJ2-1; either TRBD1 or TRBD2 may supply D (5 bases each). The CDR3 contains 18 residues. The germline CDR1 and CDR2 sequences are DFQATT and SNEGSKA (reference sequence). The V end was cut by 0 bases, the J end by 6 bases, with 24 bases between. This CDR3 is CSARDGTFSVSASNEQFF. The CDR3 region has the DNA TGCAGTGCTAGAGATGGGACGTTTTCAGTAAGTGCGAGCAATGAGCAGTTCTTC.

The table lists this clonotype with a few counts. The chain links TRBV6-2 or TRBV6-3 to TRBJ1-3, with unresolved D. The germline V gene has CDR1 MNHEY and CDR2 SVGEGT. V was pared by 2 bases and J by 0 bases, with 5 bases between. This CDR3 comprises 14 residues. The chain's CDR3 is CASSYIGSGNTIYF. Here the CDR3 DNA reads TGTGCCAGCAGTTACATCGGCTCTGGAAACACCATATATTTT.

CDR3 loop: CSAREGGSGTSTDTQYF. The CDR3, as DNA: TGCAGTGCTAGAGAGGGGGGTAGCGGGACAAGCACAGATACGCAGTATTTT. The chain has TRBV20-1 and TRBJ2-3; the match to TRBD2 covers 8 bases. V lost 0 bases, J lost 0 bases, and 8 bases stayed unmatched. The CDR3 is 17 residues long. The germline V gene has CDR1 DFQATT and CDR2 SNEGSKA (reference sequence).

This clonotype was detected many times. CDR3 loop: CASSTRRDGNTEAFF. CDR3 nucleotide sequence: TGTGCCAGCAGCACCCGCCGGGACGGCAACACTGAAGCTTTCTTT. The V call is TRBV6-5, the J call TRBJ1-1, with a weak D call TRBD1 (5 bases). Germline lookup yields CDR1 MNHEY and CDR2 SVGAGI. Trimming removed 6 bases from V and 2 bases from J, with 16 bases in between. The CDR3 has 15 residues.

The gene calls are TRBV4-1 and TRBJ1-4, with 12 bases identical to TRBD1. CDR3 length: 16 residues. J was trimmed by 4 bases and V by 5 bases; bases with no gene match: 5. Germline lookup yields CDR1 MGHRA and CDR2 YSYEKL. CDR3 amino acids: CASSGTGGLGNEKLFF. Written as DNA, the CDR3 is TGCGCCAGCAGCGGGACAGGGGGCCTCGGTAATGAAAAACTGTTTTTT.

Comment on this clonotype: A much larger clone lies one base from this, so it may be a read error. A read error is likely, as this CDR3 ends without the conserved phenylalanine or tryptophan. The chain couples TRBV11-3 to TRBJ2-7; either TRBD1 or TRBD2 may fit D (5 bases each). This CDR3 is 15 amino acids long. Per the germline V gene, CDR1 is SGHNT and CDR2 is YENEEA. Trimming removed 3 bases from V and 0 bases from J, with 12 bases in between. CDR3: CASSLDTGNSYEQYC. The CDR3 DNA reads TGTGCCAGCAGCTTGGACACCGGGAACTCCTACGAGCAGTACTGC.

In the case of this clonotype: Being one base from a much bigger clone, this may be a read error. The CDR3 does not end in the conserved phenylalanine or tryptophan, so this is likely a read error. The gene calls are TRBV14 and TRBJ2-5; 7 nucleotides line up with TRBD1. CDR1 and CDR2 from the germline V gene are SGHDN and FVKESK. The CDR3 loop spans 16 amino acids. The ends lost 0 bases at V and 3 bases at J; junction bases unmatched: 7. CDR3 nucleotides: TGTGCCAGCAGCCAAGAACGGACAGGTCCAAAAGAGACCCAGTACTCC. Protein: CASSQERTGPKETQYS.

As for this clonotype: At one boundary the junction diverges from the germline segment, which might be a read error. The rearrangement links TRBV4-3 to TRBJ2-1; D perhaps matches TRBD2 (5 bases). Germline loops: CDR1 LGHNA, CDR2 YSLEER. This CDR3 spans 15 amino acids. CDR3 amino acids: CASRQDGLAYNEQFF. In DNA form, the CDR3 reads TGCGCCAGCAGACAAGACGGGCTAGCTTACAATGAACAGTTCTTC.

This clonotype was recorded many times. This chain links TRBV4-2 with TRBJ2-7; TRBD1 matches 7 bases. V dropped 4 bases and J dropped 3; count of bases not matched to a gene: 9. The CDR3 contains 15 residues. Per germline, CDR1 LGHNA and CDR2 YNFKEQ. CDR3: CASSPGRDSFYEQYF. For the CDR3, the DNA is TGTGCCAGCAGCCCCGGTCGGGACAGTTTCTACGAGCAGTACTTC.

On this clonotype itself: A much larger clone differs by one base, so this may be a read error. The chain has TRBV6-6 and TRBJ2-3, with unresolved D. The germline V gene encodes CDR1 MNHNY and CDR2 SVGAGI (reference sequence). The CDR3 runs 17 residues. The CDR3 DNA sequence: TGTGCCAGCAATTACCCGCGAGATGTCTACTACACAGATACGCAGTATTTT. Its protein product is CASNYPRDVYYTDTQYF.